This T cell receptor beta chain was sequenced during a study of human T cells and chemical hapten exposure. Overall study: An area of 2 cm by approximately 2.1 cm on upper inner arm skin received 2% DPC for sensitization.

Single cDNA molecules in the library carried unique molecular identifiers attached during preparation. TCRdb ran MiXCR on the RACE reads and lists one entry per CDR3 protein. This repertoire shows about 160,000 distinct CDR3 sequences, roughly 25% found once; its top ten account for around 1.9%. Germline trimming cut 2 bases from V and 6 bases from J; bases unmatched to any gene: 4. Germline lookup yields CDR1 SGHRS and CDR2 YFSETQ. The CDR3 contains 13 residues. Time point meaning: patch test 3, about 24 weeks after DPC sensitization. Treatment denoted: therapeutic diphenylcyclopropenone sensitization with weekly scalp DPC. Patch tests were applied only after blood draws.

The chain links TRBV5-1 to TRBJ1-2, with 7 nucleotides matching TRBD1. This TCR was recovered from a woman in her late teens or twenties with alopecia areata. Some clones in this sample may be carry-over from other donors' samples. This specimen was whole blood, taken in connection with sensitization to the hapten diphenylcyclopropenone (DPC). CDR3 sequence (DNA): TGCGCCAGCAGCTTAGCAGGGGGAGATGGCTACACCTTC. Translating it yields CASSLAGGDGYTF.